This entry concerns a single TCR beta chain. Its specificity is unknown. The data were taken from a study of T cell responses to AZD1222 COVID-19 vaccine. Findings of the study overall: At baseline, seropositivity was found in only 6 or 7 AZD1222 recipients. Increases in Spike-specific TCR breadth and depth were seen after two AZD1222 doses. Spike was spanned by vaccine-associated CD4 TCRs, with dominance at 160-218 and 743-854.

TCRdb keeps only in-frame clones here, not all; method: immunoSEQ multiplex PCR. The sample consists of some 140,000 clones, about 93% of them appearing once. The TCR sequence derives from an adult in good health. The sample in question was peripheral blood, obtained on day 0 of AZD1222 vaccination.

CDR3 region: CASSFQGVLDEQYF. Here the CDR3 DNA reads TGCGCCAGCAGCTTCCAGGGGGTTTTGGACGAGCAGTACTTC. The rearrangement joins TRBV5-1 to TRBJ2-7; 7 bases match TRBD1. J gave up 5 bases and V 2 bases, and 7 bases lay outside the gene matches. Germline V gives CDR1 SGHRS, CDR2 YFSETQ. The CDR3 totals 14 residues.